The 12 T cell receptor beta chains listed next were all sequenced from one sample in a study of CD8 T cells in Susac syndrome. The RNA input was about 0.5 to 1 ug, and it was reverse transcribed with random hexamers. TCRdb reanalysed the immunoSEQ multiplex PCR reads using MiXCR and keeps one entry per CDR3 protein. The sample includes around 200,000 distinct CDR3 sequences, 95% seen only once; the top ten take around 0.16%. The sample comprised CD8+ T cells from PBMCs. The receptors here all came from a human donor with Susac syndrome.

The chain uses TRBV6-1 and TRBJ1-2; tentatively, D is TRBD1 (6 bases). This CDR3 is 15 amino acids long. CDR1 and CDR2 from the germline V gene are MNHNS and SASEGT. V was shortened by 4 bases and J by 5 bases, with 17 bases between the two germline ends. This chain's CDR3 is CASSGTGTPAYGYTF. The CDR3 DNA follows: TGTGCCAGCAGTGGCACCGGGACACCCGCTTATGGCTACACCTTC.

CDR3 DNA: TGTGCCAGCAGCTTGGACAGGGGGTACTCCTACGAGCAGTACTTC. Its protein is CASSLDRGYSYEQYF. This chain uses TRBV5-4 with TRBJ2-7; 8 bases line up with TRBD1. With 0 bases clipped from V and 0 bases from J, the junction kept 2 bases outside the gene matches. This CDR3 region has 15 residues. Per germline, CDR1 SGHNT and CDR2 YYREEE (reference sequence). Supplemented by reference TRBV5-4 and TRBJ2-7, the full variable domain reads ETGVTQSPTHLIKTRGQQVTLRCSSQSGHNTVSWYQQALGQGPQFIFQYYREEENGRGNFPPRFSGLQFPNYSSELNVNALELDDSALYLCASSLDRGYSYEQYFGPGTRLTVT.

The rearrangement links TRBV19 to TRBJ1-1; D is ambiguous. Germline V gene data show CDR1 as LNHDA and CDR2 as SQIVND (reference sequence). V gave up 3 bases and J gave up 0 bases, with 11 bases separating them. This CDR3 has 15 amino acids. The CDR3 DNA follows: TGTGCCAGTAGTATGCTCATAAACCTGAACACTGAAGCTTTCTTT. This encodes CASSMLINLNTEAFF.

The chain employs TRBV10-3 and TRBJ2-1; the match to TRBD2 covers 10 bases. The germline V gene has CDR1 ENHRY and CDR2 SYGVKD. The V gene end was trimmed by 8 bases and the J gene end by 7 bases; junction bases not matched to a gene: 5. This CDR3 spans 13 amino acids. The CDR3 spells CAISSGGGNEQFF. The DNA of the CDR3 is TGTGCCATCTCTAGCGGGGGTGGGAATGAGCAGTTCTTC.

CDR3 DNA: TGTGCCAGCAGTTACTCGAGGGGAACTGAGGCCTACGAGCAGTACTTC. Its protein product is CASSYSRGTEAYEQYF. The V call is TRBV6-5, the J call TRBJ2-7; the D gene could be TRBD1 or TRBD2 (5 bases each). CDR1 is MNHEY and CDR2 is SVGAGI in the germline V gene. With 0 bases removed from V and 2 bases from J, the gap between germline ends came to 14 bases. The CDR3 runs 16 residues.

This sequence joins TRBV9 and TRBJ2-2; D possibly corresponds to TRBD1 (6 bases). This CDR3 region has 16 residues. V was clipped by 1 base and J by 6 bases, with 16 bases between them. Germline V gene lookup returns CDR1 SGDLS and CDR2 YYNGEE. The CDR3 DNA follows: TGTGCCAGCAGCGTACAGGGGAGAGGGATGTCCGGGGAGCTGTTTTTT. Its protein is CASSVQGRGMSGELFF. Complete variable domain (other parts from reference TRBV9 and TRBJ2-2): DSGVTQTPKHLITATGQRVTLRCSPRSGDLSVYWYQQSLDQGLQFLIQYYNGEERAKGNILERFSAQQFPDLHSELNLSSLELGDSALYFCASSVQGRGMSGELFFGEGSRLTVL.

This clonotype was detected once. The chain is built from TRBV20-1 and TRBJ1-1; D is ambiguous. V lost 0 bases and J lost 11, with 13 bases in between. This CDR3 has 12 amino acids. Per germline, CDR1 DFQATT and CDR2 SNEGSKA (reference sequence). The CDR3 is CSARDDPQAAFF. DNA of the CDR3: TGCAGTGCTAGAGATGACCCTCAGGCTGCTTTCTTT.

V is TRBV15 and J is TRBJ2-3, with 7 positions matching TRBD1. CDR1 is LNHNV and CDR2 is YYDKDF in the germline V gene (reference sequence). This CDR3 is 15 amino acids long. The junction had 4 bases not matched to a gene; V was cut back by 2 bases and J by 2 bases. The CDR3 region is CATSRTTGFTDTQYF. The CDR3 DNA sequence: TGTGCCACCAGCAGAACGACAGGGTTCACAGATACGCAGTATTTT.

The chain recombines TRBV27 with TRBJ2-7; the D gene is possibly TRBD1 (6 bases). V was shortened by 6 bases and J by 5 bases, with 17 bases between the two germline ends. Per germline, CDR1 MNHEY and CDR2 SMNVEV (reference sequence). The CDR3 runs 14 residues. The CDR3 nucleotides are TGTGCCAGCAGCACTGGGGGCCCCCTCCACGAGCAGTACTTC. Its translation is CASSTGGPLHEQYF.

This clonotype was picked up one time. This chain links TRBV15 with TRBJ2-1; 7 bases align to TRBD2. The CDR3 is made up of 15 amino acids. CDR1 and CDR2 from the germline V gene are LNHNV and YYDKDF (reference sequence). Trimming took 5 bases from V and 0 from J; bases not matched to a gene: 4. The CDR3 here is CATSLRTSSYNEQFF. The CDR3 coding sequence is TGTGCCACCAGCCTACGGACTAGCTCCTACAATGAGCAGTTCTTC.

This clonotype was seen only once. In DNA, the CDR3 is TGCGCCAGCAGTCCCCAGGGGGCCCGCACAGATACGCAGTATTTT. Its protein product is CASSPQGARTDTQYF. The chain couples TRBV23-1 to TRBJ2-3, with TRBD1 matching 8 bases. TRBV23-1 is treated as an ORF (open reading frame) with a function not yet certain. The V and J ends lost 4 bases and 1 base, in that order; junction bases with no gene match: 4. This CDR3 is 15 amino acids long.

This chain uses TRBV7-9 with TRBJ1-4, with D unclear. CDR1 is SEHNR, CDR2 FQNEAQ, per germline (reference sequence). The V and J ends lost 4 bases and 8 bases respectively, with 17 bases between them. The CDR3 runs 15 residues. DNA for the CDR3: TGTGCCAGCAGCTCGTCGGTGGACGCCTACGAAAAACTGTTTTTT. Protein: CASSSSVDAYEKLFF.